The clone carrying this T cell receptor beta chain was detected ten times or more. Using its own MiXCR run on the 5' RACE reads, TCRdb lists one record per CDR3 protein. The sample has about 38,000 distinct CDR3 sequences, roughly 5% seen once. V lost 0 bases to trimming and J lost 4 bases; unmatched junction nucleotides: 8. Germline CDR1 DFQATT, CDR2 SNEGSKA (reference sequence). This CDR3 comprises 17 residues. The source of the sample is a study of neurological immune-mediated disorders. The sequence was collected from a man between 18 and 35 years old in good health. This rearrangement joins TRBV20-1 to TRBJ1-6; 8 bases line up with TRBD1. The sample comprised CD4+ T cells from blood. CDR3: CSARDRRTGNYNSPLHF. CDR3 sequence (DNA): TGCAGTGCTAGAGATAGGCGGACAGGGAATTATAATTCACCCCTCCACTTT.